This T cell receptor (beta chain) stems from a study of CD8+CD57+ T cells in acquired aplastic anemia. About the research overall: An average of roughly 3 ug of DNA was obtained from sorted CD4+ and CD8+ cells.

Genomic DNA constituted the template upon which TCR beta VDJ and CDR3 profiling was performed. TCRdb reprocessed the reads via MiXCR and lists one record per CDR3 protein. The top ten hold roughly 8% of the sample, which has 250,000 to 300,000 distinct CDR3 sequences, approximately 57% seen once. Trimming removed 7 bases at V and 10 bases at J, with 11 bases between. CDR3 length: 11 amino acids. Looked up from germline, CDR1 is SNHLY and CDR2 is FYNNEI. The sequence came from a human donor with severe aplastic anemia or a healthy control (not recorded which). Source material: sorted CD4+, CD8+, or CD8+CD57+ T cells (not recorded which) from PBMCs. This chain joins TRBV2 and TRBJ2-1; TRBD2 is a possible D gene (7 bases). CDR3 nucleotide sequence: TGTGCCAGCACTAGGGGGGGCGAGCAGTTCTTC. Translation: CASTRGGEQFF.